The 16 T cell receptor beta chains listed next were all sequenced from one sample in a study of T cells after somatic rescue of genetic block. Sequenced by immunoSEQ multiplex PCR; TCRdb stores in-frame clones only, minus some. This sample has 88,000 or so clones, with approximately 90% found just once. Material for sequencing was peripheral blood mononuclear cells (PBMCs). The receptor set was obtained from a woman between 18 and 29 years old.

This clone was counted a single time. The rearrangement joins TRBV19 to TRBJ2-1; the match to TRBD2 covers 10 bases. Germline CDR1 and CDR2: LNHDA and SQIVND (reference sequence). The CDR3 runs 15 residues. With V trimmed by 2 bases and J by 9 bases, 7 bases remained unmatched. CDR3 sequence: CASSITVAGGAEQFF. CDR3 nucleotide sequence: TGTGCCAGTAGTATAACGGTAGCGGGAGGCGCTGAGCAGTTCTTC.

This clone was recorded once. The V gene is TRBV4-3, the J gene TRBJ1-4; TRBD1 matches 8 bases. This CDR3 spans 14 amino acids. The ends lost 5 bases at V and 4 bases at J; junction bases unmatched: 3. Germline assignment: CDR1 LGHNA and CDR2 YSLEER. The CDR3 DNA reads as TGCGCCAGCAGCTCCGACAGGGGTAATGAAAAACTGTTTTTT. As protein: CASSSDRGNEKLFF.

The chain links TRBV19 to TRBJ1-5; D gene unclear. The V end was cut by 9 bases, the J end by 0 bases, with 15 bases between. CDR1 is LNHDA and CDR2 is SQIVND in the germline V gene (reference sequence). There are 15 residues in the CDR3. CDR3 coding DNA: TGTGCCAGAAAATTACAGAAAGATAGCAATCAGCCCCAGCATTTT. Translated: CARKLQKDSNQPQHF.

This rearrangement joins TRBV12-5 to TRBJ1-1, with TRBD1 matching over 12 bases. Trimming at V came to 8 bases and at J to 0 bases, leaving 10 bases not matched to a gene. Germline V gene data show CDR1 as LGHNT and CDR2 as FRNRAP. This CDR3 region has 17 residues. In DNA form, the CDR3 reads TGTGCTAGTAATCTCGGGACAGGGGGCCGCATGAACACTGAAGCTTTCTTT. This codes for CASNLGTGGRMNTEAFF.

This clone was picked up one time. This rearrangement joins TRBV4-3 to TRBJ2-6; maybe TRBD2 (6 bases). From germline, CDR1 is LGHNA and CDR2 YSLEER. V lost 1 base and J lost 1, with 17 bases in between. The CDR3 is 19 amino acids. The CDR3 protein is CASSQGSLRGLSGANVLTF. CDR3 coding DNA: TGCGCCAGCAGCCAAGGTTCTCTGCGGGGACTTTCTGGGGCCAACGTCCTGACTTTC.

This clone was picked up a small number of times. This chain joins TRBV19 and TRBJ2-7, with 8 positions matching TRBD2. The V gene end was trimmed by 5 bases and the J gene end by 5 bases; junction bases not matched to a gene: 5. CDR1 LNHDA and CDR2 SQIVND come from the germline V gene (reference sequence). There are 13 residues in the CDR3. The CDR3 is CASSQTSEDEQYF. The DNA for the CDR3 is TGTGCCAGTAGTCAGACTAGCGAAGACGAGCAGTACTTC.

There are many counts of this clone. The chain has TRBV29-1 and TRBJ2-1; TRBD2 aligns across 12 bases. CDR1 and CDR2 (germline): SQVTM, ANQGSEA. Unmatched junction bases numbered 9, after V lost 7 bases and J lost 8 bases. This CDR3 region has 14 residues. CDR3 sequence: CSGRLAGDSDEQFF. The CDR3 nucleotides are TGCAGCGGCAGACTAGCGGGAGACTCAGATGAGCAGTTCTTC.

The chain employs TRBV7-9 and TRBJ1-1, with 7 bases matching TRBD1. The germline gives CDR1 SEHNR, CDR2 FQNEAQ (reference sequence). The CDR3 loop spans 17 amino acids. V was pared by 7 bases and J by 1 base, with 15 bases of the junction left unmatched. CDR3 DNA: TGTGCCAGCACGATACAGGGGCCCTTAGGGCCGAACACTGAAGCTTTCTTT. This gives the protein CASTIQGPLGPNTEAFF.

The chain employs TRBV4-1 and TRBJ2-6; D gene uncertain. V was trimmed by 4 bases and J by 3 bases, leaving 10 bases between them. This CDR3 comprises 15 residues. Germline CDR1 is MGHRA and CDR2 is YSYEKL. CDR3 sequence (DNA): TGCGCCAGCAGCCCAAGAGTGGTTGGGGCCAACGTCCTGACTTTC. This sequence encodes CASSPRVVGANVLTF.

The chain employs TRBV10-3 and TRBJ2-1; weak D call: TRBD2 (5 bases). V was trimmed by 4 bases and J by 1 base, leaving 11 bases between them. CDR3 length: 15 residues. Germline V gene data show CDR1 as ENHRY and CDR2 as SYGVKD. CDR3 DNA sequence: TGTGCCATCAGTGTCCCTAGCAGTTCCTACAATGAGCAGTTCTTC. Its protein is CAISVPSSSYNEQFF.

In the case of this clone: Given the absence of the conserved phenylalanine or tryptophan at the CDR3 end, a read error is likely. The chain has TRBV29-1 and TRBJ1-2; D is unresolved. Per the germline V gene, CDR1 is SQVTM and CDR2 is ANQGSEA. CDR3 length: 14 amino acids. Trimming took 3 bases from V and 4 from J, leaving 15 bases between them. The CDR3 here is CSVDVRDPAYGYTS. The CDR3 DNA reads as TGCAGCGTTGATGTCCGGGATCCGGCCTATGGCTACACCTCC.

This sequence joins TRBV5-6 and TRBJ1-1; D not resolved. CDR1 and CDR2 from the germline V gene are SGHDT and YYEEEE. The germline V and J ends were trimmed by 0 bases and 1 base, with 10 bases remaining between them. This CDR3 comprises 15 residues. The CDR3 nucleotides read TGTGCCAGCAGCTTGGCGGGTCAGTGGAACACTGAAGCTTTCTTT. Translation: CASSLAGQWNTEAFF.

V gene TRBV19 combines with J gene TRBJ2-7, with D tentatively TRBD2 (5 bases). Deletions cut 5 bases from V and 0 bases from J, with 11 bases between. Germline CDR1 reads LNHDA; CDR2 reads SQIVND (reference sequence). The CDR3 consists of 14 residues. This chain's CDR3 is CASSPQRSSYEQYF. Written as DNA, the CDR3 is TGTGCCAGTAGTCCTCAGCGGTCCTCCTACGAGCAGTACTTC.

As regards this clone: The same CDR3 can be traced to other DNA sequences in this sample. V gene TRBV20-1 combines with J gene TRBJ2-5, with D uncertain. The CDR3 is 11 amino acids. Germline CDR1 reads DFQATT; CDR2 reads SNEGSKA (reference sequence). The germline V and J ends were trimmed by 1 base and 5 bases, with 5 bases remaining between them. The CDR3 spells CSARARETQYF. The CDR3 DNA reads as TGCAGTGCTAGAGCACGGGAGACCCAGTACTTC.

V is TRBV2 and J is TRBJ1-6; D is undetermined. The CDR3 consists of 16 residues. V dropped 6 bases and J dropped 0 bases, with 12 bases sitting between them. The germline CDR1 and CDR2 sequences are SNHLY and FYNNEI. The CDR3 region is CASRTGRSSYNSPLHF. CDR3 in DNA: TGTGCCAGCAGGACTGGACGGAGCTCCTATAATTCACCCCTCCACTTT.

The chain has TRBV5-4 and TRBJ2-5, with 7 bases fitting TRBD2. This CDR3 region has 15 residues. Trimming removed 4 bases from V and 7 bases from J; junction bases left unmatched: 13. Germline CDR1 reads SGHNT; CDR2 reads YYREEE (reference sequence). CDR3 DNA sequence: TGTGCCAGCAGCCCGGGGGGTGGTGGAAGAGGGACCCAGTACTTC. Translated: CASSPGGGGRGTQYF.